The 21 T cell receptor beta chains in this list originate from one sample, sequenced in a study of shared clonotypes between healthy human individuals. Method: immunoSEQ multiplex PCR; TCRdb's copy keeps in-frame clones and lacks some. The repertoire has about 2 million clones, 90% to 95% of them found once; the top ten carry more than 0.1%. The specimen was naive CD4+ T cells sorted from blood. The subset denotes: CD45RA+ positively selected. The receptors stem from a young man in good health.

The CDR3 spells CAWSVLDRGNSPLHF. The CDR3 DNA follows: TGTGCCTGGAGTGTACTGGACAGGGGTAATTCACCCCTCCACTTT. The chain has TRBV30 and TRBJ1-6; 9 bases agree with TRBD1. V shed 0 bases, J shed 6 bases, and the junction held 3 bases outside the gene matches. The germline V gene has CDR1 GTSNPN and CDR2 SVGIG (reference sequence). This CDR3 has 15 residues.

The V gene is TRBV7-9, the J gene TRBJ2-5, with 7 bases matching TRBD2. The CDR3 has 15 residues. Germline V gene sequence: CDR1 SEHNR, CDR2 FQNEAQ (reference sequence). The V and J ends lost 6 bases and 4 bases, in that order; junction bases with no gene match: 11. The CDR3 protein is CASRPLGLPRETQYF. Here the CDR3 DNA reads TGTGCCAGCAGGCCATTGGGACTACCTCGAGAGACCCAGTACTTC. Full variable domain (rest looked up from reference TRBV7-9 and TRBJ2-5): DTGVSQNPRHKITKRGQNVTFRCDPISEHNRLYWYRQTLGQGPEFLTYFQNEAQLEKSRLLSDRFSAERPKGSFSTLEIQRTEQGDSAMYLCASRPLGLPRETQYFGPGTRLLVL.

The chain recombines TRBV30 with TRBJ1-2; a possible D gene is TRBD1 (5 bases). V lost 3 bases and J lost 14, with 16 bases in between. CDR3 length: 11 residues. Germline CDR1 is GTSNPN and CDR2 is SVGIG (reference sequence). The CDR3 DNA reads as TGTGCCTGGAGGGTCGGACATAGGAAGACCTTC. Its protein is CAWRVGHRKTF.

The V gene is TRBV19, the J gene TRBJ1-5, with a weak D call TRBD1 (6 bases). The ends were cut back, 5 bases at V and 7 bases at J, with 18 bases in the middle. This CDR3 has 15 amino acids. Looked up from germline, CDR1 is LNHDA and CDR2 is SQIVND (reference sequence). Here the CDR3 reads CASSPFEGGNQPQHF. The DNA of the CDR3 is TGTGCCAGTAGTCCCTTCGAGGGGGGTAACCAGCCCCAGCATTTT.

The chain employs TRBV5-1 and TRBJ1-2; no clear D. The germline V and J ends were trimmed by 4 bases and 6 bases, with 7 bases remaining between them. The germline V gene has CDR1 SGHRS and CDR2 YFSETQ. The CDR3 consists of 11 residues. CDR3 in amino acids: CASSAGNGYTF. The CDR3 DNA reads as TGCGCCAGCAGCGCCGGGAATGGCTACACCTTC.

V usage is TRBV10-2 and J usage is TRBJ2-5; TRBD2 agrees at 9 bases. The CDR3 has 16 amino acids. Trimming cost V 0 bases and J 4 bases; bases outside gene matches: 6. Germline lookup yields CDR1 WSHSY and CDR2 SAAADI. The CDR3: CASSESGRGGLETQYF. The CDR3 DNA sequence: TGCGCCAGCAGTGAGTCGGGGCGGGGGGGCCTAGAGACCCAGTACTTC.

The V call is TRBV12-5, the J call TRBJ1-6; tentatively, D is TRBD1 (5 bases). V was shortened by 8 bases and J by 6 bases, with 14 bases between the two germline ends. This CDR3 is built from 14 residues. Germline values: CDR1 LGHNT, CDR2 FRNRAP. The CDR3 region is CASRGEGGNSPLHF. Here the CDR3 DNA reads TGTGCTAGTAGAGGGGAGGGCGGTAATTCACCCCTCCACTTT.

The chain recombines TRBV11-2 with TRBJ2-5; 10 bases map to TRBD1. The J segment lost 4 bases and the V segment lost 3 bases, leaving 5 bases of the junction unmatched. The CDR3 is 15 residues long. The germline V gene has CDR1 SGHAT and CDR2 FQNNGV. The CDR3 here is CASSLGQGRGETQYF. The CDR3 DNA follows: TGTGCCAGCAGCTTGGGACAGGGGCGTGGAGAGACCCAGTACTTC.

Turning to this clone: Other DNA sequences within the sample encode an identical CDR3. V usage is TRBV5-4 and J usage is TRBJ1-4; the D gene is possibly TRBD1 (5 bases). Germline V gene lookup returns CDR1 SGHNT and CDR2 YYREEE (reference sequence). This CDR3 is built from 14 residues. V lost 0 bases to trimming and J lost 5 bases, with 8 bases between them. CDR3: CASSLDRTNEKLFF. The CDR3 coding sequence is TGTGCCAGCAGCTTGGACAGGACGAATGAAAAACTGTTTTTT.

V and J are TRBV27 and TRBJ1-1; 8 bases fit TRBD1. Germline values: CDR1 MNHEY, CDR2 SMNVEV (reference sequence). Trimming removed 2 bases from V and 7 bases from J; junction bases left unmatched: 0. The CDR3 runs 12 residues. The CDR3 loop reads CASSLDRGEAFF. The CDR3 DNA reads TGTGCCAGCAGTTTAGACAGGGGTGAAGCTTTCTTT.

In its sample, this clone was seen once. This chain uses TRBV5-1 with TRBJ2-2; either TRBD1 or TRBD2 may fit D (5 bases each). Trimming removed 6 bases from V and 5 bases from J, with 14 bases in between. This CDR3 region has 14 residues. In germline, CDR1 is SGHRS, CDR2 YFSETQ. CDR3 residues: CASTVGPQTGELFF. Here the CDR3 DNA reads TGCGCCAGCACTGTGGGACCACAAACCGGGGAGCTGTTTTTT.

The count of this clone is one. The V call is TRBV5-1, the J call TRBJ2-7, with D perhaps TRBD1 (5 bases). The CDR3 loop spans 13 amino acids. Trimming shortened V by 3 bases and J by 7 bases, and 14 bases separated the two germline ends. Germline CDR1 reads SGHRS; CDR2 reads YFSETQ. DNA of the CDR3: TGCGCCAGCAGCTCTAGACCAGGGTTGGAGCAGTACTTC. This encodes CASSSRPGLEQYF. The variable domain in full, completed from reference TRBV5-1 and TRBJ2-7, reads KAGVTQTPRYLIKTRGQQVTLSCSPISGHRSVSWYQQTPGQGLQFLFEYFSETQRNKGNFPGRFSGRQFSNSRSEMNVSTLELGDSALYLCASSSRPGLEQYFGPGTRLTVT.

V usage is TRBV18 and J usage is TRBJ1-4; D might be TRBD1 (6 bases). CDR1 KGHSH and CDR2 LQKENI come from the germline V gene. Deletions cut 1 base from V and 8 bases from J, with 11 bases between. The length of the CDR3 is 14 residues. CDR3 in DNA: TGTGCCAGCTCACCACTCGGGACACCAGAAAAACTGTTTTTT. Translating gives CASSPLGTPEKLFF.

The CDR3 DNA reads as TGCAGTGCTTACCGAGGGAGGGGCTACACCTTC. Protein: CSAYRGRGYTF. This chain uses TRBV20-1 with TRBJ1-2; D is unresolved. The CDR3 length is 11 residues. Germline V gene lookup returns CDR1 DFQATT and CDR2 SNEGSKA (reference sequence). V dropped 5 bases and J dropped 8 bases, with 12 bases sitting between them.

This chain joins TRBV7-2 and TRBJ2-7; no definite D call. The CDR3 sequence is 15 residues long. CDR1 is SGHTA, CDR2 FQGNSA, per germline. V shed 2 bases and J shed 0 bases, with 11 bases lying between them. CDR3 sequence: CASSLQASSSYEQYF. The CDR3 DNA sequence: TGTGCCAGCAGCTTACAGGCCAGCAGCTCCTACGAGCAGTACTTC.

V and J are TRBV27 and TRBJ1-4; D gene ambiguous. Per germline, CDR1 MNHEY and CDR2 SMNVEV (reference sequence). V was cut by 0 bases and J by 0 bases, with 8 bases left in between. This CDR3 comprises 16 residues. CDR3: CASSLSGLATNEKLFF. The DNA of the CDR3 is TGTGCCAGCAGTTTATCGGGGTTGGCAACTAATGAAAAACTGTTTTTT.

This sequence joins TRBV2 and TRBJ2-4, with D perhaps TRBD1 (5 bases). Trimming removed 4 bases at V and 0 bases at J, with 13 bases between. There are 16 residues in the CDR3. The germline V gene has CDR1 SNHLY and CDR2 FYNNEI. Here the CDR3 reads CASSGWQGLAKNIQYF. The CDR3 DNA follows: TGTGCCAGCAGTGGATGGCAGGGATTAGCCAAAAACATTCAGTACTTC. Drawing the rest from reference TRBV2 and TRBJ2-4, the complete variable domain is EPEVTQTPSHQVTQMGQEVILRCVPISNHLYFYWYRQILGQKVEFLVSFYNNEISEKSEIFDDQFSVERPDGSNFTLKIRSTKLEDSAMYFCASSGWQGLAKNIQYFGAGTRLSVL.

V is TRBV28 and J is TRBJ2-2; possibly TRBD1 for D (6 bases). V lost 9 bases and J 1 base, leaving 15 bases between the germline ends. Germline CDR1 reads MDHEN; CDR2 reads SYDVKM. The CDR3 spans 15 residues. The CDR3 sequence is CARGTIQGNTGELFF. The CDR3 DNA reads as TGTGCCAGAGGGACGATACAGGGGAACACCGGGGAGCTGTTTTTT.

Of note for this clone: A junction boundary mismatches the germline segment, possibly from a read error. The rearrangement links TRBV4-1 to TRBJ2-5, with TRBD2 matching 12 bases. CDR3 length equals 15 residues. Germline V CDR1 and CDR2: MGHRA, YSYEKL. Here the CDR3 reads CASSFGLAGQETQYF. CDR3 coding DNA: TGTGCCAGCAGCTTTGGACTAGCGGGGCAAGAGACCCAGTACTTC.

The rearrangement links TRBV4-1 to TRBJ1-2, with TRBD1 matching over 9 bases. Looked up from germline, CDR1 is MGHRA and CDR2 is YSYEKL. J gave up 8 bases and V 4 bases, and 8 bases lay outside the gene matches. This CDR3 is 14 amino acids long. In nucleotides, the CDR3 is TGCGCCAGCAGCCCACAGGGGGCGCCTTGGGGCTACACCTTC. It is translated as CASSPQGAPWGYTF.

CDR3 in amino acids: CASSQQGTMKNEQFF. In DNA form, the CDR3 reads TGTGCCAGCAGCCAACAGGGGACCATGAAAAATGAGCAGTTCTTC. The chain links TRBV14 to TRBJ2-1; a possible D gene is TRBD1 (6 bases). Germline-derived CDR1 and CDR2 are SGHDN and FVKESK. Trimming shortened V by 2 bases and J by 7 bases, and 15 bases separated the two germline ends. The length of the CDR3 is 15 residues. Full variable domain (remainder filled in from reference TRBV14 and TRBJ2-1): EAGVTQFPSHSVIEKGQTVTLRCDPISGHDNLYWYRRVMGKEIKFLLHFVKESKQDESGMPNNRFLAERTGGTYSTLKVQPAELEDSGVYFCASSQQGTMKNEQFFGPGTRLTVL.